These 26 T cell receptor beta chains share one sample of origin, sequenced in a study of T cell repertoires in cytomegalovirus infection. One entry per CDR3 protein results from TCRdb running MiXCR on the reads. This table holds more than 150,000 distinct CDR3 sequences, approximately 30% found once. Sequences were obtained from PBMCs. The source is a human donor in good health (CMV status not recorded). Some clones in this sample may be carry-over from other donors' samples.

The CDR3 is CASSRKIDEQFF. The CDR3 nucleotides are TGTGCCAGTAGCCGGAAAATCGATGAGCAGTTCTTC. The chain has TRBV19 and TRBJ2-1; the D is unclear. Looked up from germline, CDR1 is LNHDA and CDR2 is SQIVND (reference sequence). The CDR3 spans 12 residues. V lost 6 bases to trimming and J lost 8 bases, with 11 bases between them.

This clonotype has at least ten counts. The chain couples TRBV7-8 to TRBJ2-1, with a possible D match to TRBD1 (6 bases). V was pared by 3 bases and J by 1 base, with 16 bases between. Per the germline V gene, CDR1 is SGHVS and CDR2 is FQNEAQ. This CDR3 has 17 residues. In DNA, the CDR3 is TGTGCCAGCAGCTTGTCCCTCGGGACATTATCCTACAATGAGCAGTTCTTC. Encoded protein: CASSLSLGTLSYNEQFF.

The genes are TRBV25-1 and TRBJ2-7; D possibly corresponds to TRBD2 (5 bases). This CDR3 region has 15 residues. Trimming removed 3 bases at V and 6 bases at J, with 18 bases between. Germline V gene lookup returns CDR1 MGHDK and CDR2 SYGVNS. The CDR3 bases are TGTGCCAGCAGTGAGTTTAGTGGGAGAGCCCTCGAGCAGTACTTC. This codes for CASSEFSGRALEQYF.

This clonotype was detected a few times. The J gene is TRBJ2-2, the V gene TRBV7-2; D not resolved. With 4 bases removed from V and 2 bases from J, the gap between germline ends came to 11 bases. Germline V gene lookup returns CDR1 SGHTA and CDR2 FQGNSA. The CDR3 contains 15 residues. The DNA of the CDR3 is TGTGCCAGCAGCTCCCCCGACACAAACACCGGGGAGCTGTTTTTT. Its protein is CASSSPDTNTGELFF. The variable domain in full, completed from reference TRBV7-2 and TRBJ2-2, reads GAGVSQSPSNKVTEKGKDVELRCDPISGHTALYWYRQSLGQGLEFLIYFQGNSAPDKSGLPSDRFSAERTGGSVSTLTIQRTQQEDSAVYLCASSSPDTNTGELFFGEGSRLTVL.

In the case of this clonotype: As the CDR3 is not closed by the conserved phenylalanine or tryptophan, this likely results from a read error. Because the CDR3's place on the DNA is in doubt, the DNA is left out and the CDR3 is given as listed by TCRdb. The V call is TRBV7-6, the J call TRBJ2-5; TRBD2, as called in the table, went unchecked against the DNA. The CDR3 spans 18 residues, counting both ends. Germline-derived CDR1 and CDR2 are SGHVS and FNYEAQ. The CDR3 loop is CASSLSLEWTSGGSSDHL.

This clonotype showed up just a few times. The chain joins TRBV7-9 to TRBJ2-5; TRBD1 is a possible D gene (6 bases). Germline CDR1 reads SEHNR; CDR2 reads FQNEAQ (reference sequence). The CDR3 has 14 residues. Trimming shortened V by 4 bases and J by 4 bases, and 13 bases separated the two germline ends. The CDR3 loop reads CASSSSRRGETQYF. The CDR3 nucleotides are TGTGCCAGCAGCTCCTCCCGCAGGGGAGAGACCCAGTACTTC. The full variable domain, rest sourced from reference TRBV7-9 and TRBJ2-5, is DTGVSQNPRHKITKRGQNVTFRCDPISEHNRLYWYRQTLGQGPEFLTYFQNEAQLEKSRLLSDRFSAERPKGSFSTLEIQRTEQGDSAMYLCASSSSRRGETQYFGPGTRLLVL.

The chain links TRBV5-1 to TRBJ2-3; no firm D call. With 2 bases removed from V and 0 bases from J, the gap between germline ends came to 10 bases. The CDR3 is 15 amino acids. Germline values: CDR1 SGHRS, CDR2 YFSETQ. The CDR3 coding sequence is TGCGCCAGCAGCTTTTTACTTTCTAGCACAGATACGCAGTATTTT. Translating gives CASSFLLSSTDTQYF. Together with reference TRBV5-1 and TRBJ2-3, the CDR3 gives the full variable domain: KAGVTQTPRYLIKTRGQQVTLSCSPISGHRSVSWYQQTPGQGLQFLFEYFSETQRNKGNFPGRFSGRQFSNSRSEMNVSTLELGDSALYLCASSFLLSSTDTQYFGPGTRLTVL.

This clonotype was recorded only once. The genes are TRBV12-3 or TRBV12-4 and TRBJ1-1; a weak D match, TRBD1 (5 bases). The CDR3 covers 12 residues. V lost 6 bases and J 5 bases, leaving 10 bases between the germline ends. This CDR3 reads CASRLGGTEAFF. Here the CDR3 DNA reads TGTGCCAGCAGACTTGGGGGAACTGAAGCTTTCTTT.

In this sample, this clonotype turned up a few times. The rearrangement uses TRBV2 and TRBJ2-5; 7 bases match TRBD2. There are 14 residues in the CDR3. V shed 6 bases, J shed 2 bases, and the junction held 6 bases outside the gene matches. CDR1 is SNHLY and CDR2 is FYNNEI in the germline V gene. The CDR3 DNA is TGTGCCAGCAGGGTCGGGACTATACAAGAGACCCAGTACTTC. Encoded protein: CASRVGTIQETQYF.

The chain has TRBV9 and TRBJ1-1; TRBD1 is a possible D gene (6 bases). This CDR3 is built from 16 residues. Germline loops: CDR1 SGDLS, CDR2 YYNGEE. V was cut by 4 bases and J by 1 base, with 17 bases left in between. The CDR3 coding sequence is TGTGCCAGCAGCAAAAAGGGGGAAAGTTGGAACACTGAAGCTTTCTTT. Translation gives CASSKKGESWNTEAFF.

The V gene is TRBV6-6, the J gene TRBJ2-5; 8 positions match TRBD2. The CDR3 consists of 14 residues. Trimming cost V 8 bases and J 2 bases; bases outside gene matches: 7. Per the germline V gene, CDR1 is MNHNY and CDR2 is SVGAGI (reference sequence). CDR3 DNA: TGTGCCAGCGGGGCGGGGGGAGCACAAGAGACCCAGTACTTC. Translated: CASGAGGAQETQYF.

This clonotype is a singleton in its sample. The gene calls are TRBV19 and TRBJ2-1; no reliable D call. CDR1 and CDR2 (germline): LNHDA, SQIVND (reference sequence). The length of the CDR3 is 14 residues. V lost 9 bases and J lost 1, with 13 bases in between. The CDR3 sequence: CASESRGSYNEQFF. DNA of the CDR3: TGTGCCAGCGAAAGTCGAGGATCCTACAATGAGCAGTTCTTC.

Only a few counts were recorded for this clonotype. The chain is built from TRBV2 and TRBJ1-2; TRBD1 might be the D (6 bases). Trimming took 4 bases from V and 2 from J, leaving 14 bases between them. The germline V gene has CDR1 SNHLY and CDR2 FYNNEI. The CDR3 runs to 15 residues. In DNA, the CDR3 is TGTGCCAGCAGTGGGTACGACAGGAGCAACTATGGCTACACCTTC. Its translation: CASSGYDRSNYGYTF.

This chain uses TRBV5-1 with TRBJ2-5, with TRBD2 matching over 12 bases. The V segment lost 4 bases and the J segment 1 base; nucleotides outside the gene matches: 5. The CDR3 loop spans 16 amino acids. The germline CDR1 and CDR2 sequences are SGHRS and YFSETQ. CDR3 DNA sequence: TGCGCCAGCAGCCTCTCTAGCGGGGGGGCCCAAGAGACCCAGTACTTC. Translation: CASSLSSGGAQETQYF.

In this sample, this clonotype turned up once. The rearrangement uses TRBV6-5 and TRBJ1-2; 9 nucleotides line up with TRBD1. The J segment lost 8 bases and the V segment lost 7 bases, leaving 2 bases of the junction unmatched. Germline V gene data show CDR1 as MNHEY and CDR2 as SVGAGI. The CDR3 loop spans 11 amino acids. The CDR3 sequence: CASTGTGGYTF. DNA for the CDR3: TGTGCCAGCACGGGGACAGGGGGCTACACCTTC.

The gene calls are TRBV7-8 and TRBJ2-1; possibly TRBD2 for D (5 bases). V was shortened by 5 bases and J by 7 bases, with 12 bases between the two germline ends. The CDR3 consists of 13 residues. The germline gives CDR1 SGHVS, CDR2 FQNEAQ. As DNA, the CDR3 is TGTGCCAGCAGCCATCGTTCGGGGAATGAGCAGTTCTTC. Protein: CASSHRSGNEQFF.

This chain uses TRBV4-1 with TRBJ2-2; perhaps D is TRBD1 or TRBD2 (5 bases each). Trimming took off 1 base at V and 4 bases at J, with 16 bases between the two ends. Germline V lookup: CDR1 MGHRA, CDR2 YSYEKL. This CDR3 is built from 17 residues. CDR3: CASSQGRLGDPTGELFF. The CDR3 DNA reads as TGCGCCAGCAGCCAAGGGAGGTTAGGGGACCCCACCGGGGAGCTGTTTTTT.

The chain recombines TRBV5-6 with TRBJ1-4, with a possible D match to TRBD1 (5 bases). The length of the CDR3 is 13 residues. V lost 5 bases to trimming and J lost 8 bases, with 13 bases between them. Germline V gene data show CDR1 as SGHDT and CDR2 as YYEEEE. CDR3: CASSLRYREKLFF. The CDR3 DNA is TGTGCCAGCAGTCTCAGGTACAGGGAAAAACTGTTTTTT.

This clonotype was seen only a few times. This chain connects TRBV12-3 or TRBV12-4 to TRBJ1-6; D is ambiguous. This CDR3 spans 15 amino acids. Between the trimmed V and J ends, which lost 6 bases and 8 bases, there was a span of 17 bases. The CDR3 is CASRLTGLRHSPLHF. Written as DNA, the CDR3 is TGTGCCAGCAGGCTTACCGGATTGCGGCATTCACCCCTCCACTTT.

This clonotype turned up a few times. This rearrangement joins TRBV28 to TRBJ2-2, with 16 bases matching TRBD2. The length of the CDR3 is 17 residues. Germline loops: CDR1 MDHEN, CDR2 SYDVKM. Unmatched junction bases numbered 3, after V lost 0 bases and J lost 8 bases. CDR3 sequence (DNA): TGTGCCAGCAGTTTATGGGGACTAGCGGGGGGGCCGGGGGAGCTGTTTTTT. Its translation is CASSLWGLAGGPGELFF.

J is TRBJ2-7 and V is TRBV6-2 or TRBV6-3, with 8 bases aligning to TRBD2. Germline CDR1 and CDR2: MNHEY and SVGEGT. The ends lost 6 bases at V and 5 bases at J; junction bases unmatched: 12. The CDR3 is made up of 15 amino acids. CDR3 amino acids: CASSPRGGARDEQYF. CDR3 in DNA: TGTGCCAGCAGCCCCCGGGGGGGGGCGCGCGACGAGCAGTACTTC.

In its sample, this clonotype was seen a few times. The rearrangement links TRBV14 to TRBJ1-5; D may be TRBD1 (5 bases). V lost 4 bases and J 7 bases, leaving 11 bases between the germline ends. CDR1 and CDR2 from the germline V gene are SGHDN and FVKESK. The CDR3 contains 13 residues. The CDR3 sequence is CASSPWGGQPQHF. CDR3 DNA: TGTGCCAGCAGCCCTTGGGGGGGACAGCCCCAGCATTTT.

Only a few counts were recorded for this clonotype. V usage is TRBV10-3 and J usage is TRBJ2-1; D tentatively fits TRBD1 or TRBD2 (5 bases each). In germline, CDR1 is ENHRY, CDR2 SYGVKD. V lost 8 bases to trimming and J lost 5 bases, with 10 bases between them. The CDR3 is made up of 12 amino acids. CDR3 nucleotide sequence: TGTGCCATCGGGACCACCAACAATGAGCAGTTCTTC. Translation: CAIGTTNNEQFF.

The chain employs TRBV7-9 and TRBJ2-7; 7 bases fit TRBD1. Unmatched junction bases numbered 5, after V lost 1 base and J lost 2 bases. Per germline, CDR1 SEHNR and CDR2 FQNEAQ (reference sequence). The CDR3 totals 15 residues. CDR3 amino acids: CASSLGGTEPYEQYF. The CDR3 DNA reads TGTGCCAGCAGCTTAGGTGGGACAGAACCCTACGAGCAGTACTTC.

This clonotype was seen only a few times. This CDR3 reads CASSPRTGINVDEQFF. CDR3 DNA: TGTGCCAGCAGCCCCCGGACAGGGATTAACGTCGATGAGCAGTTCTTC. The rearrangement joins TRBV9 to TRBJ2-1; TRBD1 matches 8 bases. Germline CDR1 reads SGDLS; CDR2 reads YYNGEE. The CDR3 sequence is 16 residues long. After removal of 4 bases from V and 8 bases from J, the junction contained 14 bases not matched to a gene.

Here the CDR3 reads CSASPPSGVRETQYF. In DNA, the CDR3 is TGCAGTGCTAGTCCGCCTAGCGGGGTACGAGAGACCCAGTACTTC. V and J are TRBV20-1 and TRBJ2-5; 9 bases are shared with TRBD2. This CDR3 comprises 15 residues. Trimming removed 3 bases from V and 4 bases from J; junction bases left unmatched: 9. Germline CDR1 and CDR2: DFQATT and SNEGSKA (reference sequence).